A selection of T cell receptor beta chains follows, all from one sample in a study of CD8 T cells in Susac syndrome. One entry per CDR3 protein, called by TCRdb with MiXCR from the immunoSEQ multiplex PCR reads. This sample has roughly 200,000 distinct CDR3 sequences, with around 96% found just once. The sample was CD8+ T cells from PBMCs. These receptors all stem from a human donor with multiple sclerosis. The CDR3 runs from the conserved cysteine through the conserved F or W. The order of the fields is V gene, J gene, D gene, clone size, CDR3 length, CDR3 DNA, CDR3 protein. D genes are given only for firm matches. Part of the rows lack a size; the others show once, few, many or a class for expanded clones.

TRBV20-1	TRBJ2-7	TRBD2	.	21	TGCAGTGCCCGGAGGACTAGCGGGTCGGTTACTAGAGGGCCGAGTCGCTACGAGCAGTACTTC	CSARRTSGSVTRGPSRYEQYF
TRBV27	TRBJ1-5	.	.	14	TGTGCCAGCAGCCTGACAGGAAGCAATCAGCCCCAGCATTTT	CASSLTGSNQPQHF
TRBV30	TRBJ2-7	.	.	12	TGTGCCTGGAGAGGGACCGATTACGAGCAGTACTTC	CAWRGTDYEQYF
TRBV27	TRBJ2-6	.	.	15	TGTGCCAGCAAACCGAGCTACTCTGGGGCCAACGTCCTGACTTTC	CASKPSYSGANVLTF
TRBV2	TRBJ2-4	.	.	15	TGTGCCAGCAGTGAACGGGGGATAGGCAAAAACATTCAGTACTTC	CASSERGIGKNIQYF
TRBV29-1	TRBJ2-7	.	.	12	TGCAGCGTTGAGAACGACGGCCCCGAGCAGTACTTC	CSVENDGPEQYF
TRBV2	TRBJ1-1	.	.	15	TGTGCCAGCAGTGAAGGTGGTAGAGCGAACACTGAAGCTTTCTTT	CASSEGGRANTEAFF
TRBV7-9	TRBJ2-3	TRBD1	once	17	TGTGCCAGCAGCTTATTCCGAGGACAGGGAGGCACAGATACGCAGTATTTT	CASSLFRGQGGTDTQYF
TRBV19	TRBJ2-7	.	.	14	TGTGCCAGTAGTATTGGTATGAGGGGGGACGAGCAGTACTTC	CASSIGMRGDEQYF
TRBV25-1	TRBJ1-2	.	.	13	TGTGCCAGCGCCGATCAAAGGAGCTATGGCTACACCTTC	CASADQRSYGYTF
TRBV7-9	TRBJ2-1	.	.	14	TGTGCCAGCAGCTTAACAGGGTCTGACAATGAGCAGTTCTTC	CASSLTGSDNEQFF
TRBV29-1	TRBJ2-2	.	.	16	TGCAGCGTTGAAGAGCTGGGTCTAGCTAACACCGGGGAGCTGTTTTTT	CSVEELGLANTGELFF
TRBV29-1	TRBJ2-1	.	.	12	TGCAGCGTTGACGAAAGATACAATGAGCAGTTCTTC	CSVDERYNEQFF
TRBV27	TRBJ2-1	TRBD2	.	13	TGTGCCAGCATCGGGACTACCTACAATGAGCAGTTCTTC	CASIGTTYNEQFF
TRBV30	TRBJ1-2	.	.	12	TGTGCCTGGAGTGGGACCCACTATGGCTACACCTTC	CAWSGTHYGYTF
TRBV27	TRBJ2-1	.	few	14	TGTGCCAGCAGTTTGGGGAGCTCCTACAATGAGCAGTTCTTC	CASSLGSSYNEQFF
TRBV15	TRBJ2-5	TRBD1	.	14	TGTGCCACCAGCAGAAGAACAGGGGGAGAGACCCAGTACTTC	CATSRRTGGETQYF
TRBV15	TRBJ2-7	.	.	14	TGTGCCACCAGCAGAGTACGGCAGGCCTACGAGCAGTACTTC	CATSRVRQAYEQYF
TRBV13	TRBJ1-2	TRBD1	.	14	TGTGCCAGCAGCTTTTCGGGACAGCTCTATGGCTACACCTTC	CASSFSGQLYGYTF
TRBV29-1	TRBJ2-3	.	.	15	TGCAGCGTTGAAGTCTTCCGGCGGGGAGGAGATACGCAGTATTTT	CSVEVFRRGGDTQYF
TRBV9	TRBJ2-3	.	.	14	TGTGCCAGCAGCGATGGAGGGATACCAGATACGCAGTATTTT	CASSDGGIPDTQYF
TRBV5-6	TRBJ2-2	TRBD2	.	15	TGTGCCAGCGGACTAGCGGGGTCGAACACCGGGGAGCTGTTTTTT	CASGLAGSNTGELFF
TRBV2	TRBJ2-7	.	few	15	TGTGCCAGCGGGGTGGGTCGAGGCACCCTTTCCGAGCAGTACTTC	CASGVGRGTLSEQYF
TRBV29-1	TRBJ1-1	.	once	13	TGCAGCGTTGAGGCCCCGGGGTCCACTGAAGCTTTCTTT	CSVEAPGSTEAFF
TRBV7-9	TRBJ2-6	.	.	16	TGTGCCAGCACCGTGCGGGTTCTCTCTGGGGCCAACGTCCTGACTTTC	CASTVRVLSGANVLTF
TRBV20-1	TRBJ2-7	TRBD2	.	13	TGCAGTGCTAGGTATAGCGGGATGTTGGAGCAGTACTTC	CSARYSGMLEQYF
TRBV12-3/TRBV12-4	TRBJ2-1	.	.	13	TGTGCCAGCAGTTTATGGGCGGCGGAATTACAGTTCTTC	CASSLWAAELQFF
TRBV20-1	TRBJ2-2	.	.	11	TGCAGTGCTTCGATCACCGGGGAGCTGTTTTTT	CSASITGELFF
TRBV19	TRBJ1-1	.	.	14	TGTGCCAGTACCACGGGAGGGGTGAACACTGAAGCTTTCTTT	CASTTGGVNTEAFF
TRBV4-1	TRBJ2-2	.	.	15	TGCGCCAGCAGCCATACGACGGAGAACACCGGGGAGCTGTTTTTT	CASSHTTENTGELFF
TRBV2	TRBJ2-1	.	.	12	TGTGCCAGCAGTGATTGGGTCAATGAGCAGTTCTTC	CASSDWVNEQFF
TRBV4-2	TRBJ2-3	TRBD2	.	18	TGTGCCAGCAGCCAGGGACTAGCGGGGGGGCTAGTTCAAGATACGCAGTATTTT	CASSQGLAGGLVQDTQYF
TRBV12-3/TRBV12-4	TRBJ2-5	.	.	15	TGTGCCAGCAGTTCCCCCACGAGCGGACAAGAGACCCAGTACTTC	CASSSPTSGQETQYF